Below, 2 T cell receptor beta chains from the same sample are listed, as sequenced in a study of blood T cells in healthy people across ages. Using a J-beta primer mix together with a sample-barcoded 5' primer, a second PCR was run for about 7 to 12 cycles. In TCRdb, the 5' RACE reads were re-called with MiXCR into one record per CDR3 protein. The sample carries around 1,900,000 distinct CDR3 sequences, roughly two fifths recorded once. The sequenced sample consisted of blood. The receptor set was obtained from a human donor in good health.

This clonotype showed up just a few times. A read error may produce the germline difference seen at one junction end. The chain uses TRBV7-6 and TRBJ1-6; the D is unclear. CDR1 is SGHVS and CDR2 is FNYEAQ in the germline V gene. CDR3 length: 14 amino acids. The CDR3 sequence is CASSLAPINSPLHF. The CDR3 nucleotides are TGTGCCAGCAGCCTAGCTCCGATTAATTCACCCCTCCACTTT.

The rearrangement joins TRBV5-6 to TRBJ1-4; D is uncertain. Germline CDR1 SGHDT, CDR2 YYEEEE. CDR3 size: 13 residues. Trimming removed 5 bases from V and 3 bases from J, with 8 bases in between. CDR3 in DNA: TGTGCCAGCAGTTCGGAGGCTAATGAAAAACTGTTTTTT. This translates into CASSSEANEKLFF. Full variable domain (remainder filled in from reference TRBV5-6 and TRBJ1-4): DAGVTQSPTHLIKTRGQQVTLRCSPKSGHDTVSWYQQALGQGPQFIFQYYEEEERQRGNFPDRFSGHQFPNYSSELNVNALLLGDSALYLCASSSEANEKLFFGSGTQLSVL.